This TCR beta chain appears in the sequencing data of a study of cytomegalovirus exposure and HLA in healthy donors. Some clones are missing from TCRdb's copy, which holds only in-frame ones; the method was immunoSEQ multiplex PCR. The data show about 360,000 clones, 70% to 90% seen once. Germline lookup yields CDR1 MNHEY and CDR2 SVGAGI. The length of the CDR3 is 13 residues. The V end lost 5 bases, the J end lost 3 bases, and 10 bases lay between the germline ends. V usage is TRBV6-5 and J usage is TRBJ2-5, with no clear D. The sample taken for sequencing was PBMCs. This receptor was identified in a woman aged 18-29 years in good health and CMV-seronegative. The CDR3 coding sequence is TGTGCCAGCAGTCGGGTTATGAAAGAGACCCAGTACTTC. Translation: CASSRVMKETQYF.